Listed here are 25 T cell receptor beta chains from one sample, sequenced in a study of blood T cell repertoires in COVID-19. Clones were sequenced by immunoSEQ multiplex PCR, and TCRdb holds only the in-frame ones, with some missing. The sample contains about 340,000 clones, about nine tenths of which appear only once. The material sequenced was peripheral blood. The source of these receptors is a woman in her 70s with COVID-19, enrolled during active disease.

In its sample, this clone was seen once. The rearrangement joins TRBV5-8 to TRBJ1-3; tentative D call: TRBD1 (6 bases). The CDR3 is 16 amino acids. The V end was cut by 1 base, the J end by 4 bases, with 15 bases between. Germline V gene data show CDR1 as SGHTS and CDR2 as YDEGEE. The CDR3 spells CASSLNPTGSGNTIYF. The DNA of the CDR3 is TGTGCCAGCAGCTTGAACCCTACAGGGTCCGGAAACACCATATATTTT.

This rearrangement joins TRBV19 to TRBJ2-6; 8 bases map to TRBD1. The CDR3 length is 15 residues. V dropped 7 bases and J dropped 3; count of bases not matched to a gene: 5. In germline, CDR1 is LNHDA, CDR2 SQIVND (reference sequence). CDR3: CASTRQGFGANVLTF. CDR3 sequence (DNA): TGTGCCAGTACCAGACAGGGGTTTGGGGCCAACGTCCTGACTTTC.

The gene calls are TRBV2 and TRBJ1-5; D unresolved. The V gene's germline CDR1 is SNHLY and CDR2 FYNNEI. With 6 bases removed from V and 3 bases from J, the gap between germline ends came to 9 bases. The CDR3 is 13 amino acids. CDR3 in DNA: TGTGCCAGCAGCAGCGCTCCCAATCAGCCCCAGCATTTT. Amino acids: CASSSAPNQPQHF.

Turning to this clone: The sample has other DNA sequences that encode this CDR3 too. The rearrangement links TRBV24-1 to TRBJ2-3; 9 bases are shared with TRBD1. This CDR3 has 15 residues. CDR1 is KGHDR, CDR2 SFDVKD, per germline. Trimming cost V 7 bases and J 1 base; bases outside gene matches: 5. As DNA, the CDR3 is TGTGCCACCAGAGGACAGGGGATCGGCACAGATACGCAGTATTTT. This sequence encodes CATRGQGIGTDTQYF.

The V and J genes are TRBV7-2 and TRBJ1-2; perhaps TRBD1 as D (5 bases). CDR3 size: 17 residues. Trimming pared 5 bases from V and 6 bases from J, leaving 25 bases between. Per germline, CDR1 SGHTA and CDR2 FQGNSA. CDR3 in DNA: TGTGCCAGCAGCCCCGTCACCCGGGCCTCGCCCAGGGATGGCTACACCTTC. Translating gives CASSPVTRASPRDGYTF.

This sequence joins TRBV18 and TRBJ1-2, with TRBD1 matching over 8 bases. From germline, CDR1 is KGHSH and CDR2 LQKENI. V shed 3 bases, J shed 2 bases, and the junction held 5 bases outside the gene matches. The CDR3 totals 15 residues. CDR3 residues: CASSPGRGPNYGYTF. CDR3 bases: TGTGCCAGCTCACCCGGCAGGGGGCCCAACTATGGCTACACCTTC.

The rearrangement joins TRBV4-2 to TRBJ1-6; D is uncertain. The CDR3 has 17 amino acids. V lost 4 bases, J lost 6 bases, and 19 bases lay in between. The germline V gene has CDR1 LGHNA and CDR2 YNFKEQ. The CDR3 sequence is CASSPRSILEGNSPLHF. For the CDR3, the DNA is TGTGCCAGCAGCCCCAGGAGCATACTCGAGGGTAATTCACCCCTCCACTTT.

The chain recombines TRBV6-5 with TRBJ1-1; 7 positions match TRBD1. The CDR3 consists of 14 residues. The V and J ends lost 4 bases and 3 bases, in that order; junction bases with no gene match: 5. In germline, CDR1 is MNHEY, CDR2 SVGAGI. CDR3 amino acids: CASSSTGRDTEAFF. The DNA for the CDR3 is TGTGCCAGCAGTTCGACAGGGCGGGACACTGAAGCTTTCTTT.

The CDR3 DNA is TGTGCCAGCAGGTTACAGGGGGATATGGGTGGCTACACCTTC. Its translation is CASRLQGDMGGYTF. The chain uses TRBV3-1 (or the pseudogene TRBV3-2) and TRBJ1-2; 8 positions match TRBD1. CDR3 size: 14 residues. V lost 6 bases to trimming and J lost 7 bases; unmatched junction nucleotides: 10. Germline V lookup: CDR1 LGHDT, CDR2 YNNKEL (reference sequence).

This clone has a single count. The gene calls are TRBV9 and TRBJ1-6; D is possibly TRBD1 (5 bases). Per the germline V gene, CDR1 is SGDLS and CDR2 is YYNGEE. Trimming took off 3 bases at V and 11 bases at J, with 18 bases between the two ends. This CDR3 is 15 amino acids long. The CDR3 DNA is TGTGCCAGCAGCGGCGGGACTGGACAAAGTGCACCCCTCCACTTT. Its translation: CASSGGTGQSAPLHF.

This rearrangement joins TRBV5-1 to TRBJ1-4; D not certain. CDR3 length: 16 amino acids. Trimming took 4 bases from V and 3 from J, leaving 16 bases between them. CDR1 and CDR2 (germline): SGHRS, YFSETQ. The CDR3 protein is CASSTDGQRANEKLFF. The CDR3 DNA reads TGCGCCAGCAGCACCGACGGCCAGAGGGCTAATGAAAAACTGTTTTTT.

The chain couples TRBV24-1 to TRBJ2-5, with TRBD1 matching over 12 bases. Trimming removed 0 bases from V and 5 bases from J; junction bases left unmatched: 6. This CDR3 has 17 residues. Germline assignment: CDR1 KGHDR and CDR2 SFDVKD. The CDR3 bases are TGTGCCACCAGTGATTTGGGCGGGACAGGGGGCAAGGAGACCCAGTACTTC. It translates to CATSDLGGTGGKETQYF.

The V call is TRBV5-6, the J call TRBJ2-5, with 8 bases that match TRBD2. The CDR3 contains 16 residues. With V trimmed by 2 bases and J by 5 bases, 11 bases remained unmatched. Germline assignment: CDR1 SGHDT and CDR2 YYEEEE. CDR3 nucleotide sequence: TGTGCCAGCAGCTTCCGGGGGGGCGGATCCGAGGAGACCCAGTACTTC. Translated: CASSFRGGGSEETQYF.

The rearrangement links TRBV4-3 to TRBJ1-3, with a tentative D call TRBD1 (5 bases). This CDR3 is 14 amino acids long. CDR1 is LGHNA and CDR2 is YSLEER in the germline V gene. Between the trimmed V and J ends, which lost 4 bases and 0 bases, there was a span of 7 bases. The DNA for the CDR3 is TGCGCCAGCAGCCCGGGGGTCTCTGGAAACACCATATATTTT. Protein product: CASSPGVSGNTIYF.

CDR3 residues: CASGLAASNYGYTF. CDR3 nucleotides: TGTGCCAGCGGACTGGCGGCCTCCAACTATGGCTACACCTTC. The V gene is TRBV27, the J gene TRBJ1-2; D call uncertain. CDR1 is MNHEY and CDR2 is SMNVEV in the germline V gene (reference sequence). Trimming took 8 bases from V and 2 from J, leaving 15 bases between them. The CDR3 totals 14 residues.

The chain has TRBV27 and TRBJ2-7; TRBD2 is a possible D gene (6 bases). The CDR3 totals 17 residues. Germline V CDR1 and CDR2: MNHEY, SMNVEV (reference sequence). V was shortened by 6 bases and J by 0 bases, with 21 bases between the two germline ends. The CDR3 DNA follows: TGTGCCAGCAGCCCCTCGCGCCCCGGGGGACGCTCCTACGAGCAGTACTTC. This gives the protein CASSPSRPGGRSYEQYF.

As concerns this clone: The sample carries other DNA sequences with the same CDR3. The chain joins TRBV18 to TRBJ1-5, with 10 bases that match TRBD1. The CDR3 runs 14 residues. In germline, CDR1 is KGHSH, CDR2 LQKENI. V trimming: 4 bases; J trimming: 5 bases; junction bases outside the gene matches: 2. The CDR3: CASSLTGGDQPQHF. As DNA, the CDR3 is TGTGCCAGCTCACTGACAGGGGGCGATCAGCCCCAGCATTTT.

The genes are TRBV7-2 and TRBJ2-7, with TRBD1 matching 9 bases. This CDR3 is 14 amino acids long. V shed 5 bases and J 3 bases; nucleotides not matched to a gene: 5. CDR1 is SGHTA and CDR2 is FQGNSA in the germline V gene. The CDR3 DNA follows: TGTGCCAGCAGCCCCGGGACAGGGAACTACGAGCAGTACTTC. Amino acids: CASSPGTGNYEQYF. The whole variable domain, filled in from reference TRBV7-2 and TRBJ2-7, reads GAGVSQSPSNKVTEKGKDVELRCDPISGHTALYWYRQSLGQGLEFLIYFQGNSAPDKSGLPSDRFSAERTGGSVSTLTIQRTQQEDSAVYLCASSPGTGNYEQYFGPGTRLTVT.

The V gene is TRBV7-9, the J gene TRBJ2-5; D is unresolved. Deletions cut 8 bases from V and 2 bases from J, with 9 bases between. The CDR3 totals 12 residues. The germline CDR1 and CDR2 sequences are SEHNR and FQNEAQ (reference sequence). In nucleotides, the CDR3 is TGTGCCAGCGGCCGGAGTCAAGAGACCCAGTACTTC. Translated, it gives CASGRSQETQYF.

The CDR3 DNA reads as TGTGCCAGCAGTGAGAGTAGGGGCTCACTCAGGGAGACCCAGTACTTC. Encoded protein: CASSESRGSLRETQYF. J is TRBJ2-5 and V is TRBV2; a possible D gene is TRBD1 (5 bases). The CDR3 contains 16 residues. Germline CDR1 SNHLY, CDR2 FYNNEI. V lost 3 bases and J 5 bases, leaving 19 bases between the germline ends.

A single count supports this clone. This rearrangement joins TRBV5-6 to TRBJ1-2; tentative D call: TRBD1 (6 bases). CDR3 length: 15 residues. V lost 0 bases, J lost 0 bases, and 9 bases lay in between. Germline-derived CDR1 and CDR2 are SGHDT and YYEEEE. CDR3 region: CASSLGDTPNYGYTF. The CDR3 DNA is TGTGCCAGCAGCTTGGGGGACACTCCTAACTATGGCTACACCTTC.

This sequence joins TRBV3-1 (or the pseudogene TRBV3-2) and TRBJ2-5; 7 positions match TRBD1. The germline V gene has CDR1 LGHDT and CDR2 YNNKEL (reference sequence). The CDR3 spans 14 residues. The J segment lost 5 bases and the V segment lost 4 bases, leaving 7 bases of the junction unmatched. CDR3 coding DNA: TGTGCCAGCAGCCTCCGACAGGGCCGGGAGACCCAGTACTTC. Amino acid sequence: CASSLRQGRETQYF.

The chain has TRBV7-2 and TRBJ2-4; D perhaps matches TRBD2 (6 bases). The CDR3 has 14 amino acids. CDR1 and CDR2 from the germline V gene are SGHTA and FQGNSA. The V end was cut by 5 bases, the J end by 3 bases, with 11 bases between. CDR3 sequence: CASSQGLGKNIQYF. DNA of the CDR3: TGTGCCAGCAGCCAGGGACTGGGCAAAAACATTCAGTACTTC.

The CDR3 region is CASSFRPSSTEAFF. The CDR3 bases are TGCGCCAGCAGCTTTCGACCGTCTAGCACTGAAGCTTTCTTT. This chain links TRBV5-1 with TRBJ1-1; D call uncertain. Germline CDR1 reads SGHRS; CDR2 reads YFSETQ. V gave up 2 bases and J gave up 4 bases, with 12 bases separating them. This CDR3 comprises 14 residues.

This chain connects TRBV5-1 to TRBJ2-2, with 7 bases aligning to TRBD1. This CDR3 comprises 16 residues. Germline V gives CDR1 SGHRS, CDR2 YFSETQ. V lost 4 bases, J lost 0 bases, and 6 bases stayed unmatched. The CDR3 protein is CASSRGGGSNTGELFF. The CDR3, as DNA: TGCGCCAGCAGCCGAGGGGGCGGTTCGAACACCGGGGAGCTGTTTTTT.